The 20 T cell receptor beta chains in this list originate from one sample, sequenced in a study of blood T cells in healthy people across ages. A J-beta primer mix and a sample-barcoded 5' primer were used in a second PCR of roughly 6 to 11 cycles. TCRdb recomputed calls from the 5' RACE reads with MiXCR, one row per CDR3 protein. The sample holds roughly 2 million distinct CDR3 sequences, around half seen once. The source material was blood. Source of these receptors: a woman in her 40s in good health.

This chain connects TRBV5-1 to TRBJ2-3; a possible D gene is TRBD2 (6 bases). The germline V gene encodes CDR1 SGHRS and CDR2 YFSETQ. Trimming took 0 bases from V and 3 from J, leaving 11 bases between them. This CDR3 is built from 15 residues. The CDR3 is CASSLGGRRTDTQYF. The CDR3 DNA reads TGCGCCAGCAGCTTGGGGGGGAGGAGGACAGATACGCAGTATTTT.

This chain connects TRBV7-8 to TRBJ2-3, with 9 bases matching TRBD2. The CDR3 is 17 amino acids. V was pared by 7 bases and J by 3 bases, with 14 bases of the junction left unmatched. Germline V gene lookup returns CDR1 SGHVS and CDR2 FQNEAQ. The CDR3 region is CASTAGGAGEETDTQYF. In DNA form, the CDR3 reads TGTGCCAGCACCGCGGGGGGGGCAGGCGAGGAGACAGATACGCAGTATTTT.

This chain connects TRBV7-2 to TRBJ1-2, with D unresolved. Germline V gene sequence: CDR1 SGHTA, CDR2 FQGNSA. The CDR3 has 14 amino acids. V shed 0 bases and J shed 8 bases, with 13 bases lying between them. The CDR3 loop reads CASSLAGQSPGYTF. The CDR3 DNA reads TGTGCCAGCAGCTTAGCCGGCCAAAGTCCGGGCTACACCTTC.

The V gene is TRBV21-1, the J gene TRBJ1-6; the DNA was not used to check the table's D call, TRBD1. TRBV21-1 is listed as a pseudogene. The CDR3 is made up of 13 amino acids. The CDR3 DNA reads TGTGCCAGCCACACAGGGTACAATTCACCCCTCCACTTT. Translation gives CASHTGYNSPLHF.

The table lists this clonotype with a few counts. The V and J genes are TRBV4-3 and TRBJ2-1; TRBD2 agrees at 10 bases. The DNA matches TRBJ2-7 better at its end, which makes the J call doubtful. Germline assignment: CDR1 LGHNA and CDR2 YSLEER. This CDR3 comprises 16 residues. The CDR3 here is CASSRLAGGSYNEQYF. In DNA, the CDR3 is TGCGCCAGCAGCCGATTAGCGGGAGGCTCCTACAATGAGCAGTACTTC.

The chain combines TRBV10-3 with TRBJ2-3; 11 bases align to TRBD2. The CDR3 has 19 amino acids. Germline V gene data show CDR1 as ENHRY and CDR2 as SYGVKD. J lost 0 bases, V lost 4 bases, and 12 bases had no gene match. The CDR3 protein is CAISGIELAGGTSTDTQYF. CDR3 nucleotides: TGTGCCATCAGTGGGATCGAGCTAGCGGGGGGAACTAGCACAGATACGCAGTATTTT.

The rearrangement links TRBV20-1 to TRBJ2-3; D perhaps matches TRBD2 (5 bases). This CDR3 comprises 12 residues. Germline V gene sequence: CDR1 DFQATT, CDR2 SNEGSKA (reference sequence). V lost 5 bases and J 1 base, leaving 7 bases between the germline ends. The CDR3, as DNA: TGCAGTGCTCCGCGGGGCACAGATACGCAGTATTTT. This codes for CSAPRGTDTQYF.

This clonotype appeared once. The V gene is TRBV19, the J gene TRBJ1-5; D ambiguous. The CDR3 has 14 amino acids. The germline V gene has CDR1 LNHDA and CDR2 SQIVND (reference sequence). The V and J ends lost 0 bases and 11 bases respectively, with 14 bases between them. CDR3 sequence: CASSIDGSFQTQHF. The CDR3 bases are TGTGCCAGTAGTATAGACGGCAGCTTCCAGACCCAGCATTTT.

The sample holds one count of this clonotype. This chain joins TRBV15 and TRBJ2-5; D remains unclear. Trimming took off 0 bases at V and 7 bases at J, with 12 bases between the two ends. This CDR3 is built from 14 residues. Germline CDR1 reads LNHNV; CDR2 reads YYDKDF (reference sequence). In DNA, the CDR3 is TGTGCCACCAGCAGAGATAATGGCGATGCGACCCAGTACTTC. It is translated as CATSRDNGDATQYF.

Only a few counts were recorded for this clonotype. This chain uses TRBV6-2 or TRBV6-3 with TRBJ2-4; a possible D gene is TRBD1 (5 bases). The last part of the DNA fits TRBJ2-7 better; the J call may be wrong. The CDR3 extends over 16 amino acids. CDR1 is MNHEY, CDR2 SVGEGT, per germline. CDR3 sequence: CASSRPPVGAKNEQYF. In DNA, the CDR3 is TGTGCCAGCAGCCGTCCCCCGGTAGGGGCCAAGAACGAGCAGTACTTC.

This chain joins TRBV6-5 and TRBJ1-2, with TRBD1 matching 9 bases. Germline lookup yields CDR1 MNHEY and CDR2 SVGAGI. The trim removed 7 bases at V and 8 bases at J, leaving 11 bases unmatched. The CDR3 sequence is 14 residues long. Here the CDR3 reads CASTQRTGVGGYTF. DNA of the CDR3: TGTGCCAGCACCCAAAGGACAGGGGTAGGCGGCTACACCTTC.

This chain joins TRBV2 and TRBJ1-6; 12 positions match TRBD1. Germline CDR1 and CDR2: SNHLY and FYNNEI. Trimming took 7 bases from V and 10 from J; bases not matched to a gene: 2. CDR3 length: 13 amino acids. In DNA, the CDR3 is TGTGCCAGCAAGGGACAGGGGGCGTCACCCCTCCACTTT. It encodes CASKGQGASPLHF. Using reference TRBV2 and TRBJ1-6 for the parts outside the CDR3, the full variable domain is EPEVTQTPSHQVTQMGQEVILRCVPISNHLYFYWYRQILGQKVEFLVSFYNNEISEKSEIFDDQFSVERPDGSNFTLKIRSTKLEDSAMYFCASKGQGASPLHFGNGTRLTVT.

The chain couples TRBV20-1 to TRBJ2-3; TRBD2 aligns across 13 bases. The V gene end was trimmed by 3 bases and the J gene end by 6 bases; junction bases not matched to a gene: 6. Germline loops: CDR1 DFQATT, CDR2 SNEGSKA (reference sequence). This CDR3 region has 15 residues. CDR3 loop: CSARGLAGSPDTQYF. The CDR3 DNA is TGCAGTGCTAGGGGACTAGCGGGGAGTCCGGATACGCAGTATTTT.

This clonotype was counted only a few times. The genes are TRBV29-1 and TRBJ2-1; D tentatively reads TRBD1 or TRBD2 (6 bases each). V dropped 7 bases and J dropped 5 bases, with 18 bases sitting between them. From germline, CDR1 is SQVTM and CDR2 ANQGSEA. The CDR3 is made up of 14 amino acids. The CDR3 DNA is TGCAGCGCTCAGGGTTGGGGGGCGAACAATGAGCAGTTCTTC. Residues: CSAQGWGANNEQFF.

This clonotype was seen a handful of times. This chain links TRBV10-3 with TRBJ1-2; D unresolved. The CDR3 is made up of 15 amino acids. V dropped 0 bases and J dropped 0 bases, with 8 bases sitting between them. CDR1 is ENHRY and CDR2 is SYGVKD in the germline V gene. CDR3 amino acids: CAISESRPTNYGYTF. The CDR3 DNA is TGTGCCATCAGTGAGTCACGACCCACTAACTATGGCTACACCTTC.

This clonotype showed up just a few times. The rearrangement joins TRBV6-2 or TRBV6-3 to TRBJ2-4; D perhaps matches TRBD2 (5 bases). Trimming cost V 5 bases and J 0 bases, with 14 bases left between them. This CDR3 is built from 16 residues. Germline V gene sequence: CDR1 MNHEY, CDR2 SVGEGT. The CDR3 region is CASSPWTSLAKNIQYF. For the CDR3, the DNA is TGTGCCAGCAGTCCTTGGACTTCCTTAGCCAAAAACATTCAGTACTTC.

The V and J genes are TRBV27 and TRBJ2-3; 8 nucleotides agree with TRBD1. This CDR3 is 16 amino acids long. The V and J ends lost 5 bases and 0 bases, in that order; junction bases with no gene match: 7. Germline V gene data show CDR1 as MNHEY and CDR2 as SMNVEV (reference sequence). CDR3 sequence: CASSRTGLTSTDTQYF. Here the CDR3 DNA reads TGTGCCAGCAGTCGGACAGGGTTGACAAGCACAGATACGCAGTATTTT.

The rearrangement uses TRBV6-5 and TRBJ2-5; the D call may be TRBD1 or TRBD2 (6 bases each). Trimming took 6 bases from V and 11 from J, leaving 25 bases between them. Germline V gives CDR1 MNHEY, CDR2 SVGAGI. The CDR3 extends over 15 amino acids. CDR3 residues: CASSPRGQNSGEQYF. CDR3 sequence (DNA): TGTGCCAGCAGCCCCCGGGGGCAGAATTCCGGTGAGCAGTACTTC.

This clonotype came up once. CDR3 bases: TGCAGTGCTAGAGATCGGCTAGCGGGGACCTCCTACGAGCAGTACTTC. As protein: CSARDRLAGTSYEQYF. The rearrangement links TRBV20-1 to TRBJ2-7; TRBD2 matches at 9 bases. J was trimmed by 0 bases and V by 0 bases; bases with no gene match: 6. Germline V gives CDR1 DFQATT, CDR2 SNEGSKA (reference sequence). The CDR3 has 16 residues.

This chain links TRBV29-1 with TRBJ1-5, with TRBD1 identical over 7 bases. CDR1 is SQVTM and CDR2 is ANQGSEA in the germline V gene. The CDR3 consists of 13 residues. V trimming: 5 bases; J trimming: 7 bases; junction bases outside the gene matches: 8. CDR3 in amino acids: CSVSTGVGQPQHF. The CDR3, as DNA: TGCAGCGTTTCAACAGGGGTAGGGCAGCCCCAGCATTTT. Filled out from reference TRBV29-1 and TRBJ1-5, the complete variable domain reads SAVISQKPSRDICQRGTSLTIQCQVDSQVTMMFWYRQQPGQSLTLIATANQGSEATYESGFVIDKFPISRPNLTFSTLTVSNMSPEDSSIYLCSVSTGVGQPQHFGDGTRLSIL.